The entry that follows covers one T cell receptor (beta chain) sequence. This record belongs to a study of blood T cell repertoires in COVID-19. Study background: The samples span acute and convalescent COVID-19 from the United States, Italy and Spain.

Produced via immunoSEQ multiplex PCR; TCRdb's table is partial and in-frame only. Of just over 300,000 clones detected, roughly 86% appear once; the ten largest clones hold about 1.7%. The V and J ends lost 2 bases and 13 bases, in that order; junction bases with no gene match: 7. The CDR3 has 12 residues. CDR1 and CDR2 from the germline V gene are MDHEN and SYDVKM. Sequenced material: peripheral blood. The sequence came from a woman aged 25 to 39 with COVID-19, enrolled during active disease. This chain links TRBV28 with TRBJ1-2; 7 bases line up with TRBD1. In DNA, the CDR3 is TGTGCCAGCAGTTTACTAGACAGGGCTGGCACCTTC. The encoded protein is CASSLLDRAGTF.